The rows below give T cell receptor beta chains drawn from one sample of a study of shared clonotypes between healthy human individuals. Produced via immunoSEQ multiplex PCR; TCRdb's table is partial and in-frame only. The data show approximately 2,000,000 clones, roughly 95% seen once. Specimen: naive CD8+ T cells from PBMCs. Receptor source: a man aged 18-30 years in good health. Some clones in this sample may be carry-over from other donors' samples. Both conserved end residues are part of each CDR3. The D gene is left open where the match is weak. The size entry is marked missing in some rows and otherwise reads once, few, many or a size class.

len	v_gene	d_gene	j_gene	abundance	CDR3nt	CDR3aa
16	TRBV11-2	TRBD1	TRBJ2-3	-	TGTGCCAGCAGCTTCGGCAGGGGGCTTAGCACAGATACGCAGTATTTT	CASSFGRGLSTDTQYF
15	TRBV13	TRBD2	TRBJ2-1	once	TGTGCCAGCAGCAAAGGAGCGGGGGAAAGTAATGAGCAGTTCTTC	CASSKGAGESNEQFF
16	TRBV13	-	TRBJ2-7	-	TGTGCCAGCAGCTTAGGCCCCGGGTTATTGGGCCACGAGCAGTACTTC	CASSLGPGLLGHEQYF
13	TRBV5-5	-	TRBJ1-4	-	TGTGCCAGCAGCTTGGACAGGGCCGGAAAACTGTTTTTT	CASSLDRAGKLFF
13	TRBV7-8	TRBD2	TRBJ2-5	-	TGTGCCAGCAGCTTAGGCGGGAGAGGGACCCAGTACTTC	CASSLGGRGTQYF
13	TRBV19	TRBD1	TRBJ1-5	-	TGTGCCAGTAGTATAGGGACAGGTGCACCCCAGCATTTT	CASSIGTGAPQHF
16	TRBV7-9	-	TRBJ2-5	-	TGTGCCAGCAGCCGGCGGGGGCGGGAGTACTGGGAGACCCAGTACTTC	CASSRRGREYWETQYF
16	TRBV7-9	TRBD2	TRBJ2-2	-	TGTGCCAGCAGCACCACTACTAGCGGGAGTGCCGGGGAGCTGTTTTTT	CASSTTTSGSAGELFF
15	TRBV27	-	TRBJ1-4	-	TGTGCCAGCAGGACCCGACGGGACCCTAATGAAAAACTGTTTTTT	CASRTRRDPNEKLFF
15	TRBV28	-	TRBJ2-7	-	TGTGCCAGCAGTACCGGGCACCTGAAGTCCTACGAGCAGTACTTC	CASSTGHLKSYEQYF
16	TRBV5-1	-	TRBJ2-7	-	TGCGCCAGCAGCTTGTTTATTAGCGGAAGCTCCTACGAGCAGTACTTC	CASSLFISGSSYEQYF
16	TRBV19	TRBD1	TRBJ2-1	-	TGTGCCAGTAGTCTCCTGGACAGGGGTCGGCACAATGAGCAGTTCTTC	CASSLLDRGRHNEQFF
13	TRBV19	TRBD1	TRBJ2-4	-	TGTGCCAGTATCCTGACAGGGGAAAACATTCAGTACTTC	CASILTGENIQYF
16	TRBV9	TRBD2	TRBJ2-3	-	TGTGCCAGCAGCGTAGCGCCTAGCGGGATGTCAGATACGCAGTATTTT	CASSVAPSGMSDTQYF
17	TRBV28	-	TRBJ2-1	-	TGTGCCAGCAGTTTACCCACCGGACTTGGAGCATACAATGAGCAGTTCTTC	CASSLPTGLGAYNEQFF
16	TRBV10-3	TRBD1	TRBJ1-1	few	TGTGCCATCAGTAACCCGGGACAGGGGGCGAACACTGAAGCTTTCTTT	CAISNPGQGANTEAFF
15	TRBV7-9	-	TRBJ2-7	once	TGTGCCAGCAGCTTAGAGGCAGGCGTTGCCTACGAGCAGTACTTC	CASSLEAGVAYEQYF
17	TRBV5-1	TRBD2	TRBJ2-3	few	TGCGCCAGCAGCTTGGATCCCACTAGCGGGAGTTCAGATACGCAGTATTTT	CASSLDPTSGSSDTQYF
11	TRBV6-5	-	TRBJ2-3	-	TGTGCCAGCACGGGAACAGATACGCAGTATTTT	CASTGTDTQYF
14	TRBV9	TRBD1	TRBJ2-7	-	TGTGCCAGCAGCACCGGGACAGGGTCCTACGAGCAGTACTTC	CASSTGTGSYEQYF
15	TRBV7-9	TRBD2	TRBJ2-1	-	TGTGCCAGCAGCTCTTTAGCGGGAGTAAACAATGAGCAGTTCTTC	CASSSLAGVNNEQFF
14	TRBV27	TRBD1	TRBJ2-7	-	TGTGCCAGCAGCCTGACAGGGCTCCATCACGAGCAGTACTTC	CASSLTGLHHEQYF
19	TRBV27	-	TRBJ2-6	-	TGTGCCAGCAGTTCCTCGACAGGCCCTCCTCCCTCTGGGGCCAACGTCCTGACTTTC	CASSSSTGPPPSGANVLTF
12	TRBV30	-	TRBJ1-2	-	TGTGCCCACCAAACTGCATCTCGAGGCTACACCTTC	CAHQTASRGYTF
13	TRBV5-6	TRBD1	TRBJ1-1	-	TGTGCCAGCAGCTTCCCAGGGGGCACTGAAGCTTTCTTT	CASSFPGGTEAFF
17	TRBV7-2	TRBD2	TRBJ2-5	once	TGTGCCAGCAGCGAATGGGGACTAGGGTTTGAGGGAGAGACCCAGTACTTC	CASSEWGLGFEGETQYF
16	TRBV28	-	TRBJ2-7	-	TGTGCCAGCACCACCTTCTCAGGGCGTTCGGTTGGGGAGCAGTACTTC	CASTTFSGRSVGEQYF
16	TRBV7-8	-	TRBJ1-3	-	TGTGCCAGCAGCTTACGGATCGTCGACTCTGGAAACACCATATATTTT	CASSLRIVDSGNTIYF
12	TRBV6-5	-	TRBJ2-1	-	TGTGCCAGCGGAACAGGGTCGGGCGAGCAGTTCTTC	CASGTGSGEQFF
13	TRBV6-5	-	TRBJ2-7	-	TGTGCCAGCAGTCGCCCCCGGGGAGGCGAGCAGTACTTC	CASSRPRGGEQYF
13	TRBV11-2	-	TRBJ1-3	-	TGTGCCAGCAGCCCCGGGGGAGGCAACACCATATATTTT	CASSPGGGNTIYF
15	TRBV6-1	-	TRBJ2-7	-	TGTGCCAGCAGTGAAGGGCCGGACTCGGGGTACGAGCAGTACTTC	CASSEGPDSGYEQYF
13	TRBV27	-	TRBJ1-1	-	TGTGCCAGCAGTTTGGGGCCGTGGACTGAAGCTTTCTTT	CASSLGPWTEAFF